The 5 T cell receptor beta chains below all came from one sample that was sequenced in a study of CD4+ T cells in melanoma. Sequencing was performed with immunoSEQ multiplex PCR; in TCRdb, only in-frame clones are kept and a portion is missing. The table includes approximately 9,500 clones, roughly four fifths detected once. Sequencing input: cells from a culture (not recorded whether cultured in vitro). All receptors come from a human donor with melanoma.

The chain is built from TRBV7-8 and TRBJ2-7; possibly TRBD2 for D (5 bases). With 5 bases removed from V and 0 bases from J, the gap between germline ends came to 14 bases. Germline loops: CDR1 SGHVS, CDR2 FQNEAQ. CDR3 size: 15 residues. The CDR3 coding sequence is TGTGCCAGCAGCAAAGGACTCGCAAGCTCCTACGAGCAGTACTTC. Translating gives CASSKGLASSYEQYF.

This clone was detected only once. The chain links TRBV7-8 to TRBJ2-7, with D perhaps given as TRBD1 or TRBD2 (5 bases each). Germline loops: CDR1 SGHVS, CDR2 FQNEAQ. V lost 1 base to trimming and J lost 5 bases, with 12 bases between them. The CDR3 runs to 14 residues. CDR3 bases: TGTGCCAGCAGCTTAGTCGGGGCGTACAACGAGCAGTACTTC. Protein: CASSLVGAYNEQYF.

The DNA of the CDR3 is TGTGCCAGCAGCCTGTCGACAGGGTCAGATACGCAGTATTTT. Protein sequence: CASSLSTGSDTQYF. This chain connects TRBV11-3 to TRBJ2-3, with TRBD1 matching over 7 bases. This CDR3 comprises 14 residues. Per the germline V gene, CDR1 is SGHNT and CDR2 is YENEEA. V was clipped by 5 bases and J by 4 bases; unmatched bases: 6.

This sequence joins TRBV5-1 and TRBJ2-1; 9 bases agree with TRBD2. CDR3 size: 15 residues. V trimming: 0 bases; J trimming: 3 bases; junction bases outside the gene matches: 1. Germline CDR1 is SGHRS and CDR2 is YFSETQ. This CDR3 reads CASSLDSGGYNEQFF. DNA for the CDR3: TGCGCCAGCAGCTTGGATAGCGGGGGCTACAATGAGCAGTTCTTC.

Note on this clone: The junction shows a germline mismatch at one end, possibly a read error. This chain links TRBV7-8 with TRBJ1-5; D not certain. Germline V gene sequence: CDR1 SGHVS, CDR2 FQNEAQ. The CDR3 spans 14 residues. The CDR3 coding sequence is TGTGTCAGCAGCCCCCCCGGGTGGAATCAGCCCCAGCATTTT. Its translation is CVSSPPGWNQPQHF. Using reference TRBV7-8 and TRBJ1-5 for the parts outside the CDR3, the full variable domain is GAGVSQSPRYKVAKRGQDVALRCDPISGHVSLFWYQQALGQGPEFLTYFQNEAQLDKSGLPSDRFFAERPEGSVSTLKIQRTQQEDSAVYLCVSSPPGWNQPQHFGDGTRLSIL.